This TCR beta chain appears in the sequencing data of a study of shared clonotypes between healthy human individuals. Study-wide results and caveats: Naive subsets, compared against memory subsets, generally had larger estimated richness values.

Clones were sequenced by immunoSEQ multiplex PCR, and TCRdb holds only the in-frame ones, with some missing. The sample records hundreds of thousands of clones, 80% to 95% being singletons. Naive CD8 cells lacked CD45RO, underwent positive selection for CCR7 and left out terminally differentiated effector memory CD45RA+ cells. About this clone: Antigen specificity is unknown.

Germline lookup yields CDR1 MNHEY and CDR2 SMNVEV (reference sequence). This CDR3 contains 16 residues. The ends lost 5 bases at V and 1 base at J; junction bases unmatched: 9. Specimen: naive CD8+ T cells sorted from blood. The sequence came from a young man in good health. The V gene is TRBV27, the J gene TRBJ1-1; 8 nucleotides line up with TRBD1. The CDR3, as DNA: TGTGCCAGCAGTCCCCAGGACAGGGCAAAGAACACTGAAGCTTTCTTT. It translates to CASSPQDRAKNTEAFF.